This entry describes one TCR beta chain. The antigen remains unidentified. The data originate from a study of response to subunit inactivated influenza vaccine. The study's findings and limits: A suggestion made by the authors is that each seasonal influenza vaccination recruits few new T cells.

One entry per CDR3 protein results from TCRdb running MiXCR on the RT-PCR reads. This table has 700,000 to 800,000 distinct CDR3 sequences, 18% appearing once. The CDR3 has 15 amino acids. Trimming took off 4 bases at V and 7 bases at J, with 19 bases between the two ends. Germline V gives CDR1 SGHTA, CDR2 FQGNSA. The specimen was PBMCs from blood, collected more than 4 days after vaccination. V and J are TRBV7-2 and TRBJ2-5, with D perhaps matching TRBD1 (5 bases). The TCR comes from a middle-aged man who received an inactivated influenza vaccine. This CDR3 is CASSSTGRGSWTQYF. For the CDR3, the DNA is TGTGCCAGCAGCTCCACTGGAAGGGGATCTTGGACCCAGTACTTC.